This note documents a single T cell receptor (beta chain) sequence. What it recognizes is unknown. V was pared by 6 bases and J by 3 bases, with 1 base of the junction left unmatched. CDR3 length: 13 residues. Germline V CDR1 and CDR2: SGHVS, FQNEAQ. The data were obtained in a study of shared clonotypes between healthy human individuals. Overall study results and limits: Investigators collected only blood, and repertoires in tissues likely differ. At large depth, rarefaction still showed sorted-subset sequencing to be incomplete. Unshared clonotypes carried lower generation probabilities than those common to all four donors.

Once extracted for a subset, genomic DNA was divided evenly among several immunoSEQ plates. The protocol was immunoSEQ multiplex PCR, while the TCRdb copy is restricted to in-frame clones and leaves out a portion. The sample yields a few million clones, more than 80% seen once. The clonotype was recovered from a young man in good health. Some clones in this sample may be carry-over from other donors' samples. The chain links TRBV7-8 to TRBJ2-3, with 9 bases matching TRBD1. Specimen: naive CD4+ T cells from PBMCs. Subset described: CD45RA+ positively selected. In nucleotides, the CDR3 is TGTGCCAGCAGACAGGGGGCAACAGATACGCAGTATTTT. It yields the protein CASRQGATDTQYF.